Each of the 18 T cell receptor beta chains below was sequenced from the same sample in a study of OX40 agonist ivuxolimab in advanced cancers. Assay used: immunoSEQ multiplex PCR; TCRdb lists only in-frame clones, some missing. Of about 46,000 clones in the sample, 75% to 95% are singletons; the top ten hold roughly 4.4%. This specimen consisted of CD4+ or CD8+ T cells sorted from blood, obtained in a trial of the OX40 agonist ivuxolimab. These receptors were obtained from an adult with an advanced solid tumor such as melanoma, head and neck, liver or kidney cancer.

The chain uses TRBV4-1 and TRBJ1-1; no clear D gene. In germline, CDR1 is MGHRA, CDR2 YSYEKL. The CDR3 totals 15 residues. V lost 0 bases and J lost 1, with 9 bases in between. Here the CDR3 reads CASSQDLYGNTEAFF. CDR3 sequence (DNA): TGCGCCAGCAGCCAAGATCTCTACGGGAACACTGAAGCTTTCTTT.

J is TRBJ1-3 and V is TRBV4-2; possibly TRBD1 for D (6 bases). Germline V gene data show CDR1 as LGHNA and CDR2 as YNFKEQ. The CDR3 spans 16 residues. V was clipped by 2 bases and J by 4 bases, with 15 bases between them. Here the CDR3 DNA reads TGTGCCAGCAGCCAATATCGGGGGGCCGGGGGAAACACCATATATTTT. Translated: CASSQYRGAGGNTIYF.

The chain joins TRBV27 to TRBJ2-1, with 8 bases lining up with TRBD1. V lost 4 bases, J lost 6 bases, and 5 bases stayed unmatched. The CDR3 is 14 residues long. Per the germline V gene, CDR1 is MNHEY and CDR2 is SMNVEV (reference sequence). CDR3 protein: CASSSGQGSNEQFF. The CDR3 nucleotides are TGTGCCAGCAGTTCCGGACAGGGTAGCAATGAGCAGTTCTTC.

This clone has just one count. The chain has TRBV28 and TRBJ2-7; 8 positions agree with TRBD1. Germline CDR1 and CDR2: MDHEN and SYDVKM. V was pared by 4 bases and J by 7 bases, with 15 bases of the junction left unmatched. CDR3 length equals 16 residues. This CDR3 reads CASSSRQQGGYGEQYF. Written as DNA, the CDR3 is TGTGCCAGCAGTTCGAGGCAACAGGGGGGATATGGTGAGCAGTACTTC.

The chain uses TRBV2 and TRBJ2-7; 7 bases match TRBD1. This CDR3 is built from 13 residues. The germline V gene has CDR1 SNHLY and CDR2 FYNNEI. Losses at the gene ends were 6 bases for V and 4 bases for J; bases not matched to a gene: 6. The CDR3: CASRRDSRYEQYV. CDR3 DNA sequence: TGTGCCAGCAGACGGGACAGCCGATACGAGCAGTACGTC.

The genes are TRBV7-9 and TRBJ2-1; 13 nucleotides align to TRBD2. Germline loops: CDR1 SEHNR, CDR2 FQNEAQ (reference sequence). Trimming at V came to 3 bases and at J to 14 bases, leaving 4 bases not matched to a gene. This CDR3 spans 13 amino acids. Here the CDR3 DNA reads TGTGCCAGCAGCTTCCCTGGACTAGCGGGAGAGTTCTTC. This translates into CASSFPGLAGEFF.

V gene TRBV9 combines with J gene TRBJ2-5; weak D call: TRBD1 (6 bases). The CDR3 extends over 13 amino acids. Per germline, CDR1 SGDLS and CDR2 YYNGEE. Trimming stripped 0 bases from V and 5 bases from J, with 8 bases between. The CDR3 nucleotides are TGTGCCAGCAGCGTAGGGGGGCTGGAGACCCAGTACTTC. Translated: CASSVGGLETQYF.

The chain is built from TRBV6-4 and TRBJ2-3; 11 bases fit TRBD2. The germline V gene has CDR1 MRHNA and CDR2 SNTAGT. This CDR3 has 16 amino acids. The J segment lost 2 bases and the V segment lost 0 bases, leaving 1 base of the junction unmatched. DNA of the CDR3: TGTGCCAGCAGTGACTCTAGCGGGAGGGCCACAGATACGCAGTATTTT. As protein: CASSDSSGRATDTQYF.

This clone appeared a single time. This chain joins TRBV27 and TRBJ2-7; TRBD1 aligns across 9 bases. Germline trimming cut 3 bases from V and 6 bases from J; bases unmatched to any gene: 6. The length of the CDR3 is 14 residues. Germline V gene sequence: CDR1 MNHEY, CDR2 SMNVEV (reference sequence). CDR3: CASSLDRGNGEQYF. The CDR3 coding sequence is TGTGCCAGCAGTTTGGACAGGGGAAATGGCGAGCAGTACTTC.

This clone was seen a handful of times. The gene calls are TRBV19 and TRBJ2-7; 9 bases map to TRBD1. This CDR3 has 14 amino acids. Germline V lookup: CDR1 LNHDA, CDR2 SQIVND (reference sequence). Trimming cost V 3 bases and J 5 bases; bases outside gene matches: 5. DNA for the CDR3: TGTGCCAGTAGTATCGGGACAGGGTATCACGAGCAGTACTTC. Its protein is CASSIGTGYHEQYF.

The chain combines TRBV2 with TRBJ1-1; D is perhaps TRBD1 (6 bases). This CDR3 comprises 12 residues. V was shortened by 7 bases and J by 5 bases, with 11 bases between the two germline ends. CDR1 and CDR2 (germline): SNHLY, FYNNEI. The CDR3 nucleotides are TGTGCCAGCAATCAGGGGAGAACTGAAGCTTTCTTT. It is translated as CASNQGRTEAFF.

The V and J genes are TRBV10-3 and TRBJ2-6; D is ambiguous. CDR3 size: 14 residues. Per the germline V gene, CDR1 is ENHRY and CDR2 is SYGVKD. V was pared by 11 bases and J by 1 base, with 12 bases between. CDR3 residues: CAANRASGANVLTF. The CDR3 DNA reads as TGTGCCGCCAATAGGGCGTCTGGGGCCAACGTCCTGACTTTC.

J is TRBJ2-3 and V is TRBV7-8, with a weak D call TRBD1 (6 bases). CDR3 size: 16 residues. V lost 4 bases and J lost 0, with 14 bases in between. CDR1 and CDR2 (germline): SGHVS, FQNEAQ. The CDR3 sequence is CASSSNRERSTDTQYF. The CDR3 nucleotides are TGTGCCAGCAGCTCCAACAGGGAGCGGAGCACAGATACGCAGTATTTT.

The chain uses TRBV15 and TRBJ1-4; the D is unclear. The germline V gene has CDR1 LNHNV and CDR2 YYDKDF (reference sequence). V was trimmed by 9 bases and J by 0 bases, leaving 14 bases between them. The CDR3 loop spans 15 amino acids. CDR3: CATSAGAATNEKLFF. The DNA of the CDR3 is TGTGCCACATCGGCAGGAGCTGCAACTAATGAAAAACTGTTTTTT.

This sequence joins TRBV30 and TRBJ2-3; weak D call: TRBD1 (6 bases). The germline V gene encodes CDR1 GTSNPN and CDR2 SVGIG (reference sequence). V lost 0 bases, J lost 5 bases, and 12 bases lay in between. The CDR3 has 14 residues. CDR3 nucleotide sequence: TGTGCCTGGAGTGTAATGGGGGCCGGAGATACGCAGTATTTT. This codes for CAWSVMGAGDTQYF.

This clone was recorded only once. This chain links TRBV7-9 with TRBJ2-3, with 14 bases matching TRBD2. The length of the CDR3 is 17 residues. J lost 6 bases, V lost 4 bases, and 9 bases had no gene match. CDR1 and CDR2 (germline): SEHNR, FQNEAQ (reference sequence). CDR3 loop: CASSSTSGGALRDTQYF. The CDR3 region has the DNA TGTGCCAGCAGCTCGACTAGCGGGGGGGCCCTACGCGATACGCAGTATTTT.

V and J are TRBV27 and TRBJ1-2, with TRBD1 matching 9 bases. Germline loops: CDR1 MNHEY, CDR2 SMNVEV (reference sequence). After removal of 8 bases from V and 8 bases from J, the junction contained 9 bases not matched to a gene. The length of the CDR3 is 13 residues. CDR3 residues: CASLGQGSWGYTF. CDR3 in DNA: TGTGCCAGCCTGGGACAGGGAAGTTGGGGCTACACCTTC.

The chain uses TRBV6-5 and TRBJ2-3; D remains ambiguous. Germline CDR1 reads MNHEY; CDR2 reads SVGAGI. This CDR3 comprises 13 residues. V was clipped by 6 bases and J by 4 bases, with 11 bases between them. CDR3: CASSQHEADTQYF. The CDR3 DNA is TGTGCCAGCAGCCAGCACGAGGCAGATACGCAGTATTTT.